The 25 T cell receptor beta chains below come from one sample, sequenced in a study of T cell responses to AZD1222 COVID-19 vaccine. The method was immunoSEQ multiplex PCR; TCRdb's version includes in-frame clones alone and lacks a portion of them. The sample holds approximately 100,000 clones, 92% seen once. The specimen comprised peripheral blood, sampled on day 0 of AZD1222 vaccination. These receptors all stem from an adult in good health.

Remarks on this clone: The same CDR3 arises from other DNA sequences in this sample as well. The chain combines TRBV4-3 with TRBJ1-1, with 9 bases fitting TRBD1. J was trimmed by 2 bases and V by 4 bases; bases with no gene match: 5. The CDR3 covers 15 residues. Germline-derived CDR1 and CDR2 are LGHNA and YSLEER. The CDR3: CASSPQQGANTEAFF. CDR3 in DNA: TGCGCCAGCAGCCCACAACAGGGGGCTAACACTGAAGCTTTCTTT.

The J gene is TRBJ1-6, the V gene TRBV27; 7 bases are shared with TRBD1. Germline lookup yields CDR1 MNHEY and CDR2 SMNVEV (reference sequence). The CDR3 loop spans 15 amino acids. Trimming took 0 bases from V and 10 from J; bases not matched to a gene: 6. The CDR3 bases are TGTGCCAGCAGTTTATCAACCGGGACAGTGTCACCCCTCCACTTT. Its protein product is CASSLSTGTVSPLHF.

The V call is TRBV7-2, the J call TRBJ1-3, with 7 nucleotides matching TRBD1. Germline CDR1 SGHTA, CDR2 FQGNSA. Losses at the gene ends were 1 base for V and 3 bases for J; bases not matched to a gene: 3. This CDR3 is built from 15 residues. CDR3 amino acids: CASSLGAGGGNTIYF. The CDR3 bases are TGTGCCAGCAGCTTAGGGGCAGGGGGTGGAAACACCATATATTTT.

The V gene is TRBV5-8, the J gene TRBJ1-1, with a weak D call TRBD1 (6 bases). Trimming removed 3 bases at V and 5 bases at J, with 11 bases between. CDR3 length: 13 residues. Looked up from germline, CDR1 is SGHTS and CDR2 is YDEGEE. The CDR3 region is CASSSVGGTEAFF. The DNA of the CDR3 is TGTGCCAGCAGCTCCGTAGGGGGGACTGAAGCTTTCTTT.

The J gene is TRBJ2-3, the V gene TRBV7-3, with 9 bases fitting TRBD2. Germline V gene data show CDR1 as SGHTA and CDR2 as FQGTGA. The CDR3 loop spans 18 amino acids. V lost 2 bases and J lost 3; bases outside the gene matches: 12. In DNA form, the CDR3 reads TGTGCCAGCAGCTTACAGGCGGGAGGGCCAGGGAGAACAGATACGCAGTATTTT. Translating it yields CASSLQAGGPGRTDTQYF.

The rearrangement joins TRBV2 to TRBJ1-1; D possibly corresponds to TRBD1 (5 bases). The germline gives CDR1 SNHLY, CDR2 FYNNEI. The CDR3 spans 15 residues. The ends were cut back, 6 bases at V and 0 bases at J, with 14 bases in the middle. The CDR3 DNA sequence: TGTGCCAGCAGAAGCAGGGTCCCGATGAACACTGAAGCTTTCTTT. Amino acid sequence: CASRSRVPMNTEAFF.

This clone was recorded only once. The gene calls are TRBV12-3 or TRBV12-4 and TRBJ1-2; D perhaps matches TRBD1 (5 bases). The CDR3 consists of 13 residues. Trimming cost V 3 bases and J 7 bases, with 12 bases left between them. The CDR3, as DNA: TGTGCCAGCAGTTTTATGGCAGGGCTTGGCTACACCTTC. This translates into CASSFMAGLGYTF.

This chain uses TRBV10-3 with TRBJ2-1; 11 bases agree with TRBD2. V lost 3 bases and J lost 8; bases outside the gene matches: 9. The CDR3 extends over 16 amino acids. From germline, CDR1 is ENHRY and CDR2 SYGVKD. This chain's CDR3 is CAISEGLAGGEDEQFF. CDR3 coding DNA: TGTGCCATCAGTGAAGGTCTAGCGGGAGGAGAGGATGAGCAGTTCTTC.

The chain employs TRBV7-2 and TRBJ1-2; the D gene is possibly TRBD1 (6 bases). The germline V gene has CDR1 SGHTA and CDR2 FQGNSA. The CDR3 length is 15 residues. The V end was cut by 5 bases, the J end by 0 bases, with 13 bases between. The CDR3 sequence: CASSENRVSNYGYTF. Written as DNA, the CDR3 is TGTGCCAGCAGCGAAAACAGGGTGTCTAACTATGGCTACACCTTC.

This clone was picked up a small number of times. The chain joins TRBV13 to TRBJ1-1, with 8 nucleotides matching TRBD1. This CDR3 region has 15 residues. Looked up from germline, CDR1 is PRHDT and CDR2 is FYEKMQ (reference sequence). V lost 5 bases, J lost 5 bases, and 10 bases stayed unmatched. CDR3 sequence (DNA): TGTGCCAGCAGCGGAAGACAGGGGCGTAGGACTGAAGCTTTCTTT. It specifies CASSGRQGRRTEAFF.

This chain links TRBV5-8 with TRBJ1-6; D gene uncertain. CDR1 is SGHTS, CDR2 YDEGEE, per germline. The V end lost 6 bases, the J end lost 7 bases, and 11 bases lay between the germline ends. This CDR3 is built from 13 residues. CDR3 DNA sequence: TGTGCCAGCAACCTCGACCGAAATTCACCCCTCCACTTT. It specifies CASNLDRNSPLHF.

This clone appeared a single time. The chain joins TRBV5-8 to TRBJ1-3; D is uncertain. The CDR3 contains 14 residues. V was trimmed by 1 base and J by 1 base, leaving 6 bases between them. From germline, CDR1 is SGHTS and CDR2 YDEGEE. CDR3: CASSLPGSGNTIYF. The CDR3 nucleotides are TGTGCCAGCAGCTTGCCCGGGTCTGGAAACACCATATATTTT. The full variable domain, rest sourced from reference TRBV5-8 and TRBJ1-3, is EAGVTQSPTHLIKTRGQQATLRCSPISGHTSVYWYQQALGLGLQFLLWYDEGEERNRGNFPPRFSGRQFPNYSSELNVNALELEDSALYLCASSLPGSGNTIYFGEGSWLTVV.

The CDR3 DNA sequence: TGTGCCAGTAGTCGTTTCGGGACAGGGGGAGAGACCCAGTACTTC. Protein sequence: CASSRFGTGGETQYF. This chain connects TRBV19 to TRBJ2-5; 11 positions match TRBD1. Germline values: CDR1 LNHDA, CDR2 SQIVND (reference sequence). J lost 4 bases, V lost 5 bases, and 6 bases had no gene match. This CDR3 comprises 15 residues.

The rearrangement links TRBV24-1 to TRBJ2-1; weak D call: TRBD1 (5 bases). Trimming left V 5 bases short and J 5 bases short, with 12 bases between. CDR3 length: 14 residues. Germline CDR1 reads KGHDR; CDR2 reads SFDVKD. As DNA, the CDR3 is TGTGCCACCAGTGGACAGCCGAATAACAATGAGCAGTTCTTC. Protein: CATSGQPNNNEQFF.

The V and J genes are TRBV6-4 and TRBJ2-3; possibly TRBD2 for D (6 bases). The CDR3 loop spans 14 amino acids. V was clipped by 6 bases and J by 2 bases, with 12 bases between them. CDR1 is MRHNA, CDR2 SNTAGT, per germline. Written as DNA, the CDR3 is TGTGCCAGCAGAATTAGCGGTGACACAGATACGCAGTATTTT. Translation gives CASRISGDTDTQYF.

The CDR3 here is CASSLDSGANVLTF. The CDR3 DNA sequence: TGCGCCAGCAGCTTGGACAGCGGGGCCAACGTCCTGACTTTC. The gene calls are TRBV5-1 and TRBJ2-6, with unresolved D. Germline V gives CDR1 SGHRS, CDR2 YFSETQ. There are 14 residues in the CDR3. Trimming took 0 bases from V and 4 from J, leaving 5 bases between them.

This clone was seen a single time. V and J are TRBV6-2 or TRBV6-3 and TRBJ1-5; D unclear. This CDR3 is 12 amino acids long. The germline gives CDR1 MNHEY, CDR2 SVGEGT. V gave up 2 bases and J gave up 5 bases, with 4 bases separating them. CDR3 protein: CASSYAYQPQHF. The CDR3 nucleotides read TGTGCCAGCAGTTACGCATATCAGCCCCAGCATTTT.

This clone was observed a few times. J is TRBJ2-2 and V is TRBV10-3; D call uncertain. From germline, CDR1 is ENHRY and CDR2 SYGVKD. The length of the CDR3 is 12 residues. V was pared by 7 bases and J by 1 base, with 4 bases between. CDR3 in amino acids: CAINRNTGELFF. Written as DNA, the CDR3 is TGTGCCATCAACAGGAACACCGGGGAGCTGTTTTTT.

The chain has TRBV15 and TRBJ1-1; D perhaps matches TRBD1 (6 bases). Germline loops: CDR1 LNHNV, CDR2 YYDKDF (reference sequence). The CDR3 is 14 residues long. V was cut by 3 bases and J by 3 bases, with 11 bases left in between. The CDR3 sequence is CATSSPGADTEAFF. In DNA, the CDR3 is TGTGCCACCAGCAGCCCAGGGGCGGACACTGAAGCTTTCTTT.

V and J are TRBV19 and TRBJ2-2; possible D gene TRBD1, 6 bases. The CDR3 totals 15 residues. The V gene lost 7 bases and the J gene lost 0 bases, with 12 bases spanning the gap. Germline loops: CDR1 LNHDA, CDR2 SQIVND (reference sequence). CDR3 sequence (DNA): TGTGCCAGTATTAACAGGGTGGCGAACACCGGGGAGCTGTTTTTT. Its protein product is CASINRVANTGELFF.

This clone was observed a few times. This chain connects TRBV5-1 to TRBJ2-1, with unresolved D. Between the trimmed V and J ends, which lost 0 bases and 0 bases, there was a span of 10 bases. Germline V gene lookup returns CDR1 SGHRS and CDR2 YFSETQ. The CDR3 has 16 residues. The CDR3 spells CASSLGGGSSYNEQFF. The CDR3 nucleotides are TGCGCCAGCAGCTTGGGAGGCGGTAGCTCCTACAATGAGCAGTTCTTC.

This clone appeared a single time. The V call is TRBV27, the J call TRBJ2-2, with TRBD1 identical over 10 bases. Trimming cost V 6 bases and J 4 bases; bases outside gene matches: 5. The CDR3 is made up of 15 amino acids. Looked up from germline, CDR1 is MNHEY and CDR2 is SMNVEV (reference sequence). The CDR3 here is CASSSGQGRTGELFF. As DNA, the CDR3 is TGTGCCAGCAGCTCGGGACAGGGGCGCACCGGGGAGCTGTTTTTT.

This clone was detected only once. This chain links TRBV7-9 with TRBJ1-2; no clear D gene. V gave up 4 bases and J gave up 8 bases, with 14 bases separating them. This CDR3 has 13 residues. Germline V CDR1 and CDR2: SEHNR, FQNEAQ (reference sequence). The CDR3 sequence is CASSYGESGGYTF. CDR3 DNA sequence: TGTGCCAGCAGCTACGGCGAATCGGGCGGCTACACCTTC.

The chain joins TRBV13 to TRBJ2-3; 8 bases align to TRBD1. In germline, CDR1 is PRHDT, CDR2 FYEKMQ (reference sequence). CDR3 length: 17 amino acids. Trimming took 5 bases from V and 2 from J; bases not matched to a gene: 12. The CDR3 sequence is CASSPSLGDRSTDTQYF. The CDR3 DNA is TGTGCCAGCAGCCCCTCTCTAGGGGACAGGTCCACAGATACGCAGTATTTT.

The V call is TRBV7-9, the J call TRBJ1-1, with D possibly matching TRBD1 (6 bases). This CDR3 is built from 15 residues. With 5 bases removed from V and 5 bases from J, the gap between germline ends came to 18 bases. The germline gives CDR1 SEHNR, CDR2 FQNEAQ (reference sequence). The CDR3 nucleotides read TGTGCCAGCAGCCCAGGGCTGGGGGCAGGGACTGAAGCTTTCTTT. As protein: CASSPGLGAGTEAFF. Supplemented by reference TRBV7-9 and TRBJ1-1, the full variable domain reads DTGVSQNPRHKITKRGQNVTFRCDPISEHNRLYWYRQTLGQGPEFLTYFQNEAQLEKSRLLSDRFSAERPKGSFSTLEIQRTEQGDSAMYLCASSPGLGAGTEAFFGQGTRLTVV.